Presented here are 5 T cell receptor beta chains from one specimen sequenced in a study of monozygotic twins with inflammatory bowel disease. TCRdb re-analyzed the 5' RACE reads; it lists each CDR3 protein once, without DNA. The listing contains more than 110,000 distinct CDR3 sequences. Sequencing used blood. Every receptor here comes from a human donor with ulcerative colitis or Crohn's disease, or a healthy co-twin of an affected twin (not recorded which).

The rearrangement links TRBV2 to TRBJ2-4; TCRdb's D gene call, TRBD2, goes unchecked for lack of DNA. CDR1 and CDR2 from the germline V gene are SNHLY and FYNNEI. The CDR3 totals 11 residues. CDR3 amino acids: CASKRENIQYF.

This rearrangement joins TRBV24-1 to TRBJ2-3; TCRdb picks TRBD2, but there is no DNA to check that call. Germline assignment: CDR1 KGHDR and CDR2 SFDVKD. CDR3 length equals 19 residues. The CDR3 is CATSDLGPGRADSTDTQYF.

The chain combines TRBV20-1 with TRBJ1-4. Germline assignment: CDR1 DFQATT and CDR2 SNEGSKA (reference sequence). The CDR3 is 14 amino acids. CDR3 in amino acids: CSVLGLSKGEKLFF.

J is TRBJ2-2 and V is TRBV30; TCRdb calls TRBD2, which cannot be checked without DNA. This CDR3 has 17 amino acids. CDR1 GTSNPN and CDR2 SVGIG come from the germline V gene (reference sequence). CDR3 in amino acids: CAWTTWALGRGTGELFF. The variable domain in full, with the rest retrieved from reference TRBV30 and TRBJ2-2, is SQTIHQWPATLVQPVGSPLSLECTVEGTSNPNLYWYRQAAGRGLQLLFYSVGIGQISSEVPQNLSASRPQDRQFILSSKKLLLSDSGFYLCAWTTWALGRGTGELFFGEGSRLTVL.

V is TRBV5-1 and J is TRBJ1-4. This CDR3 is 15 amino acids long. The V gene's germline CDR1 is SGHRS and CDR2 YFSETQ. CDR3 in amino acids: CASSRLGATNEKLFF.